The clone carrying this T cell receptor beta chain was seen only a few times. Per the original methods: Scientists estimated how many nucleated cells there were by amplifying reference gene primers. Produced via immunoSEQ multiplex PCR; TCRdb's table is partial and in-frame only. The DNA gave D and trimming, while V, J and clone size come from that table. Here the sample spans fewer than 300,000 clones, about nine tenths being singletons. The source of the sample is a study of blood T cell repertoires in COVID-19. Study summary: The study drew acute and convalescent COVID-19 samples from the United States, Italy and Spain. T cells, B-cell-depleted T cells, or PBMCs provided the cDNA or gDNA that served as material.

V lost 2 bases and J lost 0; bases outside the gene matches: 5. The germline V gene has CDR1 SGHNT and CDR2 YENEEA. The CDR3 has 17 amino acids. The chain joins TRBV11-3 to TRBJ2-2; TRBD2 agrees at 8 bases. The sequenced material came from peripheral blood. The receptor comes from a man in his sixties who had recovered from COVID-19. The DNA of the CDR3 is TGTGCCAGCAGCTTACTAGCGGGTGCCGCGAACACCGGGGAGCTGTTTTTT. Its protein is CASSLLAGAANTGELFF. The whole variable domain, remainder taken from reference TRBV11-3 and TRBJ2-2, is EAGVVQSPRYKIIEKKQPVAFWCNPISGHNTLYWYLQNLGQGPELLIRYENEEAVDDSQLPKDRFSAERLKGVDSTLKIQPAELGDSAVYLCASSLLAGAANTGELFFGEGSRLTVL.